The 25 T cell receptor beta chains reported below all come from one sample, sequenced in a study of CD8 T cells in ankylosing spondylitis. General study results and limits: Apparently characteristic of ankylosing spondylitis blood was a TCR beta motif (about 8 highly homologous variants).

In TCRdb, the 5' RACE reads were re-called with MiXCR into one record per CDR3 protein. The repertoire holds a few hundred thousand distinct CDR3 sequences, with 17% as singletons. Antigen specificity for these receptors is unknown. The source material was blood, either unsorted or a sorted T cell fraction (not recorded which). These receptors were collected from a male donor with ankylosing spondylitis.

The chain links TRBV7-2 to TRBJ1-2, with D uncertain. This CDR3 region has 11 residues. Germline CDR1 is SGHTA and CDR2 is FQGNSA. The V end was cut by 5 bases, the J end by 8 bases, with 9 bases between. The CDR3 protein is CASSQRRGYTF. CDR3 bases: TGTGCCAGCAGCCAAAGGAGAGGCTACACCTTC. The full variable domain, rest sourced from reference TRBV7-2 and TRBJ1-2, is GAGVSQSPSNKVTEKGKDVELRCDPISGHTALYWYRQSLGQGLEFLIYFQGNSAPDKSGLPSDRFSAERTGGSVSTLTIQRTQQEDSAVYLCASSQRRGYTFGSGTRLTVV.

The genes are TRBV20-1 and TRBJ1-2; no reliable D call. V was clipped by 0 bases and J by 6 bases, with 17 bases between them. Per germline, CDR1 DFQATT and CDR2 SNEGSKA (reference sequence). This CDR3 spans 15 amino acids. CDR3 sequence (DNA): TGCAGTGCTAGAGATGCGGGAGGCGGGCAGCATGGCTACACCTTC. This sequence encodes CSARDAGGGQHGYTF.

This clonotype turned up a few times. CDR3 region: CASRLTGTEQFF. DNA for the CDR3: TGTGCCAGCAGATTAACAGGGACCGAGCAGTTCTTC. The chain carries TRBV25-1 and TRBJ2-1; maybe TRBD1 (6 bases). Germline CDR1 reads MGHDK; CDR2 reads SYGVNS. With 6 bases removed from V and 10 bases from J, the gap between germline ends came to 13 bases. This CDR3 is built from 12 residues.

This clonotype was counted ten times or more. CDR3 DNA: TGTGCCAGCAGCTTAGGACTAGCGGGAGTGGAGACCCAGTACTTC. It encodes CASSLGLAGVETQYF. This rearrangement joins TRBV7-2 to TRBJ2-5, with 12 bases lining up with TRBD2. Germline lookup yields CDR1 SGHTA and CDR2 FQGNSA. The CDR3 loop spans 15 amino acids. V was pared by 1 base and J by 5 bases, with 2 bases of the junction left unmatched.

CDR3 nucleotides: TGTGCCAGCAGCTTCCCCAGGGGAAATGAGCAGTTCTTC. Translating it yields CASSFPRGNEQFF. The genes are TRBV13 and TRBJ2-1; D possibly corresponds to TRBD1 (6 bases). Germline lookup yields CDR1 PRHDT and CDR2 FYEKMQ (reference sequence). The V gene lost 3 bases and the J gene lost 7 bases, with 10 bases spanning the gap. The CDR3 is 13 amino acids.

The V and J genes are TRBV6-2 or TRBV6-3 and TRBJ2-7, with 10 bases matching TRBD2. The CDR3 extends over 14 amino acids. In germline, CDR1 is MNHEY, CDR2 SVGEGT. V lost 6 bases and J lost 5; bases outside the gene matches: 7. CDR3: CASSQSSGRNEQYF. The CDR3 DNA is TGTGCCAGCAGCCAGTCTAGCGGGAGAAACGAGCAGTACTTC.

V usage is TRBV20-1 and J usage is TRBJ1-1; 9 bases agree with TRBD1. Trimming cost V 6 bases and J 3 bases; bases outside gene matches: 11. Looked up from germline, CDR1 is DFQATT and CDR2 is SNEGSKA (reference sequence). The CDR3 runs to 15 residues. DNA of the CDR3: TGCAGTGCCACCGGGACAGGGAAGACGTACACTGAAGCTTTCTTT. Its translation: CSATGTGKTYTEAFF.

V gene TRBV21-1 combines with J gene TRBJ2-2; the table's TRBD1 call for D was not verified on the DNA. TRBV21-1 corresponds to a pseudogene. The CDR3 is 14 residues long. The CDR3 here is CASFGQPGTGELFF. The CDR3 DNA sequence: TGTGCCAGTTTTGGACAGCCTGGGACTGGGGAGCTGTTTTTT.

The sample holds a few counts of this clonotype. V and J are TRBV12-3 or TRBV12-4 and TRBJ2-3; 7 nucleotides align to TRBD2. The ends lost 6 bases at V and 3 bases at J; junction bases unmatched: 9. The CDR3 is made up of 15 amino acids. CDR3 amino acids: CASSSGAPVTDTQYF. CDR3 in DNA: TGTGCCAGCAGCAGCGGGGCCCCCGTGACAGATACGCAGTATTTT.

This clonotype was seen many times. This rearrangement joins TRBV28 to TRBJ1-5; possible D gene TRBD1, 5 bases. The V gene lost 6 bases and the J gene lost 1 base, with 10 bases spanning the gap. There are 14 residues in the CDR3. The germline CDR1 and CDR2 sequences are MDHEN and SYDVKM. The CDR3 reads CASSSGGSNQPQHF. DNA of the CDR3: TGTGCCAGCAGCTCCGGGGGAAGCAATCAGCCCCAGCATTTT.

A few counts support this clonotype. The rearrangement joins TRBV5-6 to TRBJ2-1, with D possibly matching TRBD1 (6 bases). Germline values: CDR1 SGHDT, CDR2 YYEEEE. Trimming pared 6 bases from V and 12 bases from J, leaving 19 bases between. The CDR3 sequence is 13 residues long. DNA for the CDR3: TGTGCCAGCACCTTCCAATCAGAGACAGGGCAGTTCTTC. It is translated as CASTFQSETGQFF.

This clonotype came up a few times. The J gene is TRBJ2-3, the V gene TRBV7-3; possible D gene TRBD2, 5 bases. Trimming pared 2 bases from V and 2 bases from J, leaving 11 bases between. The CDR3 totals 15 residues. Germline V gene lookup returns CDR1 SGHTA and CDR2 FQGTGA. CDR3 amino acids: CASSLSRGLTDTQYF. Here the CDR3 DNA reads TGTGCCAGCAGCTTATCACGGGGTCTCACAGATACGCAGTATTTT.

This chain links TRBV2 with TRBJ1-2; 8 positions agree with TRBD1. The CDR3 extends over 17 amino acids. CDR1 and CDR2 (germline): SNHLY, FYNNEI. With V trimmed by 1 base and J by 4 bases, 11 bases remained unmatched. This chain's CDR3 is CASSEGRQGRIFYGYTF. The CDR3 coding sequence is TGTGCCAGCAGTGAAGGCCGACAGGGGAGGATATTCTATGGCTACACCTTC. The full variable domain, rest sourced from reference TRBV2 and TRBJ1-2, is EPEVTQTPSHQVTQMGQEVILRCVPISNHLYFYWYRQILGQKVEFLVSFYNNEISEKSEIFDDQFSVERPDGSNFTLKIRSTKLEDSAMYFCASSEGRQGRIFYGYTFGSGTRLTVV.

Here the CDR3 reads CSETRLGVGTQYF. Here the CDR3 DNA reads TGCAGTGAAACGAGACTGGGGGTTGGGACCCAGTACTTC. This chain connects TRBV20-1 to TRBJ2-5; either TRBD1 or TRBD2 may fit D (5 bases each). CDR3 length equals 13 residues. Germline V gene lookup returns CDR1 DFQATT and CDR2 SNEGSKA (reference sequence). V was shortened by 7 bases and J by 7 bases, with 19 bases between the two germline ends.

The chain recombines TRBV20-1 with TRBJ2-7; 11 nucleotides line up with TRBD2. Germline V gene data show CDR1 as DFQATT and CDR2 as SNEGSKA (reference sequence). V was pared by 3 bases and J by 3 bases, with 4 bases of the junction left unmatched. The CDR3 totals 14 residues. The CDR3 here is CSARLAGGDYEQYF. In DNA form, the CDR3 reads TGCAGTGCTAGGTTAGCGGGGGGGGACTACGAGCAGTACTTC.

The V gene is TRBV14, the J gene TRBJ1-1; unclear D gene. Germline CDR1 reads SGHDN; CDR2 reads FVKESK. CDR3 length equals 14 residues. V was pared by 0 bases and J by 1 base, with 6 bases between. In DNA, the CDR3 is TGTGCCAGCAGCCAAGACGGGTGGAACACTGAAGCTTTCTTT. Encoded protein: CASSQDGWNTEAFF.

This chain connects TRBV7-2 to TRBJ2-3; D is unresolved. Trimming removed 5 bases at V and 2 bases at J, with 14 bases between. CDR1 is SGHTA, CDR2 FQGNSA, per germline. CDR3 length: 15 residues. CDR3 region: CASSPQTGTTDTQYF. CDR3 sequence (DNA): TGTGCCAGCAGCCCCCAGACTGGAACCACAGATACGCAGTATTTT.

This clonotype was counted a few times. This chain uses TRBV27 with TRBJ2-3, with D maybe TRBD2 (6 bases). CDR1 and CDR2 from the germline V gene are MNHEY and SMNVEV (reference sequence). This CDR3 region has 16 residues. Deletions cut 6 bases from V and 3 bases from J, with 19 bases between. CDR3 sequence: CASSPGLRDWTDTQYF. CDR3 in DNA: TGTGCCAGCAGCCCAGGACTGCGGGATTGGACAGATACGCAGTATTTT.

The sample holds a few counts of this clonotype. The gene calls are TRBV5-1 and TRBJ2-5, with TRBD2 as a possible D gene (6 bases). Germline CDR1 SGHRS, CDR2 YFSETQ. V was clipped by 7 bases and J by 1 base, with 20 bases between them. This CDR3 comprises 16 residues. CDR3 sequence: CASAGGGVRSQETQYF. CDR3 DNA sequence: TGCGCCAGCGCCGGCGGAGGGGTGCGGTCCCAAGAGACCCAGTACTTC.

The CDR3 sequence is CASSLWDGNSPLHF. The CDR3 DNA follows: TGTGCCAGCAGTTTATGGGACGGCAATTCACCCCTCCACTTT. The chain joins TRBV12-3 or TRBV12-4 to TRBJ1-6; tentatively, D is TRBD1 (5 bases). The CDR3 sequence is 14 residues long. The ends were cut back, 2 bases at V and 7 bases at J, with 9 bases in the middle.

This clonotype was seen only a few times. This sequence joins TRBV7-3 and TRBJ1-1, with no clear D. Trimming cost V 0 bases and J 8 bases, with 16 bases left between them. The germline gives CDR1 SGHTA, CDR2 FQGTGA. The CDR3 runs to 15 residues. The DNA for the CDR3 is TGTGCCAGCAGCTTAACAGCCCCAGGCCAAGGAGAAGCTTTCTTT. Translated, it gives CASSLTAPGQGEAFF.

V gene TRBV18 combines with J gene TRBJ1-1; D uncertain. The CDR3 totals 14 residues. Germline V gene data show CDR1 as KGHSH and CDR2 as LQKENI. Trimming pared 3 bases from V and 3 bases from J, leaving 11 bases between. In DNA, the CDR3 is TGTGCCAGCTCACCCCTTAAGGATCACACTGAAGCTTTCTTT. Encoded protein: CASSPLKDHTEAFF.

This sequence joins TRBV3-1 and TRBJ2-2; 7 positions match TRBD2. Germline-derived CDR1 and CDR2 are LGHDT and YNNKEL (reference sequence). J was trimmed by 6 bases and V by 4 bases; bases with no gene match: 8. This CDR3 contains 15 residues. The CDR3 nucleotides are TGTGCCAGCAGCCGAGCGGGATTGGGGGCCGGGGAGCTGTTTTTT. Protein: CASSRAGLGAGELFF.

This clonotype has ten or more counts. This chain joins TRBV20-1 and TRBJ1-2, with 7 bases matching TRBD1. The J segment lost 4 bases and the V segment lost 1 base, leaving 0 bases of the junction unmatched. This CDR3 region has 12 residues. The germline gives CDR1 DFQATT, CDR2 SNEGSKA (reference sequence). The CDR3 coding sequence is TGCAGTGCTAGAGGGACAGGCTATGGCTACACCTTC. Its protein product is CSARGTGYGYTF.

This clonotype came up a few times. The chain links TRBV4-3 to TRBJ2-3; 13 bases match TRBD2. Germline CDR1 reads LGHNA; CDR2 reads YSLEER. CDR3 length: 19 amino acids. V trimming: 3 bases; J trimming: 0 bases; junction bases outside the gene matches: 9. Written as DNA, the CDR3 is TGCGCCAGCAGCCAGGCCATACTAGCGGGAGGGATAAGCACAGATACGCAGTATTTT. This codes for CASSQAILAGGISTDTQYF.